A single sample is the source of the 14 T cell receptor beta chains below, sequenced in a study of shared clonotypes between healthy human individuals. The protocol was immunoSEQ multiplex PCR, while the TCRdb copy is restricted to in-frame clones and leaves out a portion. The sample shows more than 2 million clones, 90% to 96% of them seen only once. Sequenced material: naive CD4+ T cells sorted from blood. Stated subset: CD45RA+ positively selected. The receptors come from a man aged 18 to 29 in good health.

This chain connects TRBV25-1 to TRBJ2-5, with a possible D match to TRBD2 (6 bases). Germline V lookup: CDR1 MGHDK, CDR2 SYGVNS. The CDR3 covers 15 residues. The V gene lost 1 base and the J gene lost 2 bases, with 11 bases spanning the gap. The CDR3 loop reads CASSEWRGLQETQYF. CDR3 DNA sequence: TGTGCCAGCAGTGAATGGAGGGGTTTACAAGAGACCCAGTACTTC. Filled out from reference TRBV25-1 and TRBJ2-5, the complete variable domain reads EADIYQTPRYLVIGTGKKITLECSQTMGHDKMYWYQQDPGMELHLIHYSYGVNSTEKGDLSSESTVSRIRTEHFPLTLESARPSHTSQYLCASSEWRGLQETQYFGPGTRLLVL.

The chain joins TRBV11-3 to TRBJ2-7; D could derive from TRBD1 or TRBD2 (5 bases each). V was shortened by 2 bases and J by 0 bases, with 17 bases between the two germline ends. Germline CDR1 reads SGHNT; CDR2 reads YENEEA. The CDR3 has 17 amino acids. CDR3 nucleotides: TGTGCCAGCAGCTTATCACATCGGGACCGGAGCTCCTACGAGCAGTACTTC. Its protein product is CASSLSHRDRSSYEQYF.

The chain links TRBV29-1 to TRBJ2-3, with D possibly being TRBD2 (6 bases). This CDR3 has 14 amino acids. Germline values: CDR1 SQVTM, CDR2 ANQGSEA. V lost 3 bases, J lost 1 base, and 11 bases lay in between. The CDR3 DNA is TGCAGCGTTGAGTGGGGCGGGGGCACAGATACGCAGTATTTT. This sequence encodes CSVEWGGGTDTQYF.

The chain has TRBV5-6 and TRBJ2-7; TRBD2 aligns across 13 bases. The CDR3 runs to 17 residues. Germline CDR1 and CDR2: SGHDT and YYEEEE. Trimming cost V 0 bases and J 0 bases; bases outside gene matches: 3. In nucleotides, the CDR3 is TGTGCCAGCAGCTTGGGACTAGCGGGGGGATCCTCCTACGAGCAGTACTTC. It is translated as CASSLGLAGGSSYEQYF.

The chain joins TRBV5-4 to TRBJ2-7, with a possible D match to TRBD1 (6 bases). Trimming took 3 bases from V and 4 from J, leaving 11 bases between them. Germline CDR1 is SGHNT and CDR2 is YYREEE (reference sequence). This CDR3 contains 13 residues. For the CDR3, the DNA is TGTGCCAGCAGCTGGGACACCCAGTACGAGCAGTACTTC. Its translation: CASSWDTQYEQYF.

This rearrangement joins TRBV18 to TRBJ1-4; D not certain. Trimming took off 0 bases at V and 5 bases at J, with 10 bases between the two ends. Germline-derived CDR1 and CDR2 are KGHSH and LQKENI. This CDR3 has 15 residues. DNA of the CDR3: TGTGCCAGCTCACCACCGAACAGTCCAAATGAAAAACTGTTTTTT. It yields the protein CASSPPNSPNEKLFF.

The chain has TRBV2 and TRBJ1-3, with a weak D call TRBD1 (5 bases). This CDR3 spans 15 amino acids. CDR1 and CDR2 (germline): SNHLY, FYNNEI. V was shortened by 6 bases and J by 0 bases, with 12 bases between the two germline ends. The CDR3 DNA reads TGTGCCAGCAGCGCGGGACTCCCCTCTGGAAACACCATATATTTT. It is translated as CASSAGLPSGNTIYF.

J is TRBJ2-1 and V is TRBV23-1; tentatively, D is TRBD2 (6 bases). TRBV23-1 is marked as an open reading frame, function uncertain. Trimming removed 4 bases from V and 8 bases from J, with 12 bases in between. This CDR3 region has 13 residues. CDR3 in amino acids: CASSLAESHEQFF. Here the CDR3 DNA reads TGCGCCAGCAGTCTAGCGGAGTCCCATGAGCAGTTCTTC.

Concerning this clone: The sample has other DNA sequences that encode this CDR3 too. The chain uses TRBV5-1 and TRBJ1-1, with a tentative D call TRBD1 (6 bases). Deletions cut 4 bases from V and 0 bases from J, with 10 bases between. This CDR3 has 14 residues. Germline V lookup: CDR1 SGHRS, CDR2 YFSETQ. The CDR3 DNA sequence: TGCGCCAGCAGCCCCGACAGGCTGAACACTGAAGCTTTCTTT. Translated, it gives CASSPDRLNTEAFF.

The CDR3 DNA is TGCGCCAGCAGCCAAGATGCAACCCTAGCAGTCACAGATACGCAGTATTTT. It translates to CASSQDATLAVTDTQYF. The genes are TRBV4-3 and TRBJ2-3; D might be TRBD2 (5 bases). Germline CDR1 reads LGHNA; CDR2 reads YSLEER. V was clipped by 0 bases and J by 2 bases, with 15 bases between them. This CDR3 is built from 17 residues.

The V and J genes are TRBV6-5 and TRBJ1-3, with D uncertain. Trimming stripped 5 bases from V and 4 bases from J, with 9 bases between. The germline V gene encodes CDR1 MNHEY and CDR2 SVGAGI. There are 13 residues in the CDR3. The CDR3 reads CASSASYGNTIYF. The CDR3 DNA sequence: TGTGCCAGCAGTGCGTCGTACGGAAACACCATATATTTT.

The rearrangement links TRBV2 to TRBJ2-2; D gene ambiguous. The CDR3 extends over 14 amino acids. The V end was cut by 5 bases, the J end by 3 bases, with 10 bases between. CDR1 and CDR2 (germline): SNHLY, FYNNEI. CDR3 nucleotides: TGTGCCAGCAGTTGGGCCCAGGACACCGGGGAGCTGTTTTTT. Residues: CASSWAQDTGELFF.

Only one count was recorded for this clone. This chain links TRBV5-4 with TRBJ1-2; TRBD1 matches at 11 bases. The germline CDR1 and CDR2 sequences are SGHNT and YYREEE (reference sequence). The ends lost 3 bases at V and 4 bases at J; junction bases unmatched: 8. The CDR3 covers 16 residues. The CDR3 here is CASSWDRGSGGYGYTF. CDR3 in DNA: TGTGCCAGCAGCTGGGACAGGGGGAGCGGCGGCTATGGCTACACCTTC.

The V call is TRBV11-2, the J call TRBJ2-5; tentative D call: TRBD1 (5 bases). Trimming took off 5 bases at V and 4 bases at J, with 20 bases between the two ends. The germline V gene encodes CDR1 SGHAT and CDR2 FQNNGV. The CDR3 sequence is 16 residues long. The CDR3 loop reads CASSASGKAWGETQYF. CDR3 DNA: TGTGCCAGCAGCGCTTCAGGGAAGGCCTGGGGAGAGACCCAGTACTTC.